This T cell receptor beta chain was obtained from a study of radiotherapy plus CTLA-4 blockade in lung cancer. Across the study: Of the patients, 15% to 20% showed objective responses and more than 30% attained disease control.

This CDR3 has 14 amino acids. V dropped 4 bases and J dropped 7; count of bases not matched to a gene: 5. In germline, CDR1 is MGHDK, CDR2 SYGVNS. General study findings and limits: Early blood T cell clone changes and increased post-radiation serum interferon-beta were reportedly the strongest response predictors. Tumor-origin TCR clones grew in blood after radiotherapy plus ipilimumab.

Receiving focal radiation plus CTLA-4 blockade with ipilimumab were patients who had chemo-refractory metastatic non-small-cell lung cancer. Profiling relied on immunoSEQ multiplex PCR, and the TCRdb table lists in-frame clones only, not all of them. Of over 100,000 clones in the sample, about nine tenths are singletons; the top ten hold 6.9%. Concerning this clone: Its antigen remains unidentified.

The gene calls are TRBV25-1 and TRBJ1-5; 9 bases are a match to TRBD1. Sequencing was performed on peripheral blood, taken from a patient treated with radiotherapy plus ipilimumab. The TCR comes from a human donor with non-small cell lung cancer that progressed on radiotherapy plus ipilimumab. CDR3 in DNA: TGTGCCAGCAGTGGACAGGGGGGCCACCAGCCCCAGCATTTT. Its translation is CASSGQGGHQPQHF.